These 9 T cell receptor beta chains originate from one sample sequenced in a study of blood T cells in healthy people across ages (dated by TCRdb to the mid-2010s). Receptor libraries were prepared by 5' RACE. The sequencing machine was an Illumina HiSeq 2500. The second PCR ran for roughly 7 to 12 cycles and used a J-beta primer mix along with a sample-barcoded 5' primer. In-frame beta chains were kept once TCRdb had trimmed the public reads at Q25 with fastp and called clones with MiXCR. Every distinct CDR3 protein forms one entry, paired with its most common genes and DNA. The sample records 650,000 to 800,000 distinct CDR3 sequences, around 43% of which are singletons. The ten top clones hold nearly 20% of the sample. The sequenced sample was blood. The receptors shown here come from a man between 60 and 75 years old in good health.

The chain is built from TRBV28 and TRBJ2-6, with TRBD1 as a possible D gene (5 bases). Germline lookup yields CDR1 MDHEN and CDR2 SYDVKM. V dropped 6 bases and J dropped 1 base, with 10 bases sitting between them. The CDR3 contains 15 residues. The DNA for the CDR3 is TGTGCCAGCAGATTCTCAGGGTCTGGGGCCAACGTCCTGACTTTC. Protein sequence: CASRFSGSGANVLTF.

The chain couples TRBV10-3 to TRBJ2-5; 7 positions agree with TRBD2. The trim removed 3 bases at V and 1 base at J, leaving 2 bases unmatched. The CDR3 is 14 amino acids. Germline lookup yields CDR1 ENHRY and CDR2 SYGVKD. CDR3 nucleotide sequence: TGTGCCATCAGTGAACCGGGGGGCCAAGAGACCCAGTACTTC. Amino acid sequence: CAISEPGGQETQYF.

The V and J genes are TRBV20-1 and TRBJ2-5; 9 bases line up with TRBD2. The CDR3 covers 14 residues. Germline CDR1 DFQATT, CDR2 SNEGSKA (reference sequence). Trimming took 6 bases from V and 4 from J; bases not matched to a gene: 9. The CDR3: CSAPSGTLTETQYF. The CDR3 DNA follows: TGCAGTGCGCCTAGCGGGACCTTAACAGAGACCCAGTACTTC.

The sample holds a few counts of this clonotype. The chain uses TRBV6-5 and TRBJ2-5, with a tentative D call TRBD1 (6 bases). There are 16 residues in the CDR3. Between the trimmed V and J ends, which lost 5 bases and 1 base, there was a span of 17 bases. CDR1 MNHEY and CDR2 SVGAGI come from the germline V gene. The CDR3: CASSTRRQAPQETQYF. The CDR3, as DNA: TGTGCCAGCAGTACGCGAAGACAGGCCCCCCAAGAGACCCAGTACTTC.

The V and J genes are TRBV7-8 and TRBJ1-1; D remains unclear. This CDR3 is 14 amino acids long. CDR1 and CDR2 (germline): SGHVS, FQNEAQ. The ends were cut back, 5 bases at V and 0 bases at J, with 10 bases in the middle. In DNA form, the CDR3 reads TGTGCCAGCAGCCCGGGCAGGTTGAACACTGAAGCTTTCTTT. Its protein is CASSPGRLNTEAFF.

The chain uses TRBV14 and TRBJ2-5, with D possibly TRBD1 on 5 matching bases. The assigned J gene may be wrong: the sequence end matches TRBJ2-7 better. The germline V gene has CDR1 SGHDN and CDR2 FVKESK. The CDR3 covers 12 residues. The CDR3 region has the DNA TGTGCCAGCAGCCAGTCAGGGCTCGAGCAGTACTTC. As protein: CASSQSGLEQYF.

The chain joins TRBV29-1 to TRBJ2-7, with 7 nucleotides matching TRBD1. The CDR3 consists of 15 residues. V lost 6 bases and J lost 0; bases outside the gene matches: 11. From germline, CDR1 is SQVTM and CDR2 ANQGSEA. DNA for the CDR3: TGCAGCGTAGGGAAAACCGGGACAGCCTCCTACGAGCAGTACTTC. This sequence encodes CSVGKTGTASYEQYF.

The sample holds a few counts of this clonotype. The chain uses TRBV7-2 and TRBJ2-3; 10 bases align to TRBD2. J lost 0 bases, V lost 5 bases, and 5 bases had no gene match. In germline, CDR1 is SGHTA, CDR2 FQGNSA. CDR3 length: 16 residues. As DNA, the CDR3 is TGTGCCAGCAGCGCGGGACTAGCGCTTAGCACAGATACGCAGTATTTT. Amino acids: CASSAGLALSTDTQYF.

The rearrangement uses TRBV24-1 and TRBJ2-5; possible D gene TRBD2, 5 bases. The CDR3 is 14 residues long. CDR1 and CDR2 from the germline V gene are KGHDR and SFDVKD. Trimming pared 4 bases from V and 7 bases from J, leaving 15 bases between. For the CDR3, the DNA is TGTGCCACCAGTGACTACACCCCTGAGGGGACCCAGTACTTC. This translates into CATSDYTPEGTQYF.